This T cell receptor (beta chain) was retrieved from a study of blood T cell repertoires in COVID-19. The overall study: There were acute and convalescent COVID-19 samples, and they came from the United States, Italy and Spain. Nucleic acid was either cDNA or gDNA, and it came from T cells, B-cell-depleted T cells, or PBMCs.

This clone came up once. In the original processing: The assay estimated nucleated cells by amplifying reference gene primers. Only in-frame clones appear in the TCRdb table, and some are missing; sequencing was by immunoSEQ multiplex PCR. The V and J calls and clone size were taken over from that table, and D and trimming were inferred from the DNA. The table lists 200,000 to 250,000 clones, around 86% of them singletons. This CDR3 is built from 15 residues. V trimming: 6 bases; J trimming: 5 bases; junction bases outside the gene matches: 10. Germline CDR1 SGHRS, CDR2 YFSETQ. The origin of this receptor is a man aged 50-59 years with acute or convalescent COVID-19. The chain couples TRBV5-1 to TRBJ2-7; 11 bases align to TRBD1. The sequenced material came from peripheral blood. The CDR3 DNA reads as TGCGCCAGCACTCAGGACAGGGGGCGCATCCACGAGCAGTACTTC. It codes for CASTQDRGRIHEQYF. Complete variable domain (other parts from reference TRBV5-1 and TRBJ2-7): KAGVTQTPRYLIKTRGQQVTLSCSPISGHRSVSWYQQTPGQGLQFLFEYFSETQRNKGNFPGRFSGRQFSNSRSEMNVSTLELGDSALYLCASTQDRGRIHEQYFGPGTRLTVT.